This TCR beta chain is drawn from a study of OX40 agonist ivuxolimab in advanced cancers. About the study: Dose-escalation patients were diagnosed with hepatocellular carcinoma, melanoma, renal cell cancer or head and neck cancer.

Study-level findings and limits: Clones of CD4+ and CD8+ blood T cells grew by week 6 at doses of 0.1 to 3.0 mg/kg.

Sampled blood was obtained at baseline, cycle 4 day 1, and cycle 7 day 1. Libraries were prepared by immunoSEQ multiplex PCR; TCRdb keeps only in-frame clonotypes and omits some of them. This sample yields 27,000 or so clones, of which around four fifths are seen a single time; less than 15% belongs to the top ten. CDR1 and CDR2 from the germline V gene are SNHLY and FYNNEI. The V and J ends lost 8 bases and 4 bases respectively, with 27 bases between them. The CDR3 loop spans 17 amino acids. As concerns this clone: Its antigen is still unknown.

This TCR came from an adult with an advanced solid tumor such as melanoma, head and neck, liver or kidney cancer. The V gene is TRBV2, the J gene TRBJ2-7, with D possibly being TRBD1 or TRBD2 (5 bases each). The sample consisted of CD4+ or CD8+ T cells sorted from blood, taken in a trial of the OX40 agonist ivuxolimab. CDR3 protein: CASGGDLGGQPPYEQYF. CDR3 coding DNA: TGTGCCAGCGGGGGAGACCTTGGCGGCCAACCCCCTTACGAGCAGTACTTC.